Many counts were recorded for the clone carrying this TCR beta chain. Its target is not known. V lost 3 bases, J lost 6 bases, and 12 bases stayed unmatched. The CDR3 has 16 amino acids. The TCRbeta library was prepared with unique molecular identifiers. TCRdb redid the calling of the PCR reads with MiXCR, one entry per CDR3 protein. The table lists 65,000 to 85,000 distinct CDR3 sequences, 11% of them singletons. The sample originates from a study of T-cell reconstitution after alpha-beta-depleted transplantation in children. Study results and limitations: After one year, T-cell counts and TCRbeta diversity mostly came from new T cells. Several hundred rapidly expanded clones from non-depleted graft cells reportedly supplied alpha-beta T cells about two months post-transplant.

This receptor was identified in a boy younger than 18 with acute myeloid leukemia, due to receive a stem cell transplant. The chain combines TRBV12-3 or TRBV12-4 with TRBJ1-1, with 8 bases lining up with TRBD1. The sample in question was PBMCs, obtained before TCRalphabeta/CD19-depleted stem cell transplant. CDR3 nucleotide sequence: TGTGCCAGCAGTTTTGGGCAGGGGGCCGGTTTGGCTGAAGCTTTCTTT. Translating gives CASSFGQGAGLAEAFF.